The 3 T cell receptor beta chains in this list originate from one sample, sequenced in a study of blood T cell repertoires in COVID-19. The table came from immunoSEQ multiplex PCR; TCRdb's copy has only in-frame clones and leaves some out. Found here are some 140,000 clones, around 80% of them singletons; the top ten hold roughly 9.7%. Input material: peripheral blood. These receptors were obtained from a man in his sixties who had recovered from COVID-19.

This rearrangement joins TRBV9 to TRBJ2-7; 7 bases are a match to TRBD2. V shed 4 bases and J 4 bases; nucleotides not matched to a gene: 11. The length of the CDR3 is 15 residues. Germline V gene lookup returns CDR1 SGDLS and CDR2 YYNGEE. The CDR3 DNA reads TGTGCCAGCAGCTCCCGGCCGGGACTATTGTACGAGCAGTACTTC. Translated: CASSSRPGLLYEQYF. The full variable domain, with the rest looked up from reference TRBV9 and TRBJ2-7, is DSGVTQTPKHLITATGQRVTLRCSPRSGDLSVYWYQQSLDQGLQFLIQYYNGEERAKGNILERFSAQQFPDLHSELNLSSLELGDSALYFCASSSRPGLLYEQYFGPGTRLTVT.

V is TRBV28 and J is TRBJ2-3; the match to TRBD2 covers 8 bases. Germline V gene data show CDR1 as MDHEN and CDR2 as SYDVKM. The CDR3 length is 16 residues. The junction had 11 bases not matched to a gene; V was cut back by 5 bases and J by 4 bases. Here the CDR3 reads CASSAFGREASDTQYF. DNA for the CDR3: TGTGCCAGCAGTGCCTTCGGGCGGGAGGCCTCAGATACGCAGTATTTT.

This clone was seen many times. The chain employs TRBV5-4 and TRBJ2-2; D is unclear. With 1 base removed from V and 2 bases from J, the gap between germline ends came to 9 bases. The germline V gene has CDR1 SGHNT and CDR2 YYREEE (reference sequence). The CDR3 sequence is 15 residues long. In nucleotides, the CDR3 is TGTGCCAGCAGCTTGCCGACAAGAAACACCGGGGAGCTGTTTTTT. Its translation is CASSLPTRNTGELFF.